The sequence of this T cell receptor beta chain was determined in a study of shared clonotypes between healthy human individuals. This clone was seen only a few times. This table comes from immunoSEQ multiplex PCR, and its TCRdb copy is limited to in-frame clones, with some not included. The data contain around 2,100,000 clones, around 96% of them singletons. CD45RO-negative cells were positively selected for CCR7, leaving out terminally differentiated effector memory CD45RA+ cells. The ends were cut back, 6 bases at V and 7 bases at J, with 13 bases in the middle. The CDR3 is 14 residues long. The rearrangement joins TRBV23-1 to TRBJ1-6; a weak D match, TRBD1 (5 bases). TRBV23-1 is classed as an ORF, of uncertain function. The sequenced sample was naive CD8+ T cells sorted from blood. The TCR originated in a man between 18 and 35 years old in good health. CDR3 sequence: CASRYVAGNSPLHF. The DNA of the CDR3 is TGCGCCAGCAGGTACGTGGCAGGGAATTCACCCCTCCACTTT.